A single sample is the source of the 32 T cell receptor beta chains below, sequenced in a study of blood T cell repertoires in COVID-19. TCRdb keeps only in-frame clones here, not all; method: immunoSEQ multiplex PCR. Of some 17,000 clones in the sample, under 95% are singletons; the top ten hold approximately 4.3%. Input material: peripheral blood. The receptor source for this set is a man aged 55 to 69 with active COVID-19.

The rearrangement uses TRBV5-6 and TRBJ1-2, with D maybe TRBD1 (6 bases). Germline V gene sequence: CDR1 SGHDT, CDR2 YYEEEE. With 4 bases removed from V and 5 bases from J, the gap between germline ends came to 9 bases. The CDR3 totals 12 residues. CDR3 amino acids: CASSPGEYGYTF. The CDR3 DNA reads as TGTGCCAGCAGCCCAGGGGAATATGGCTACACCTTC.

This chain joins TRBV19 and TRBJ2-5; 8 positions agree with TRBD1. V lost 6 bases to trimming and J lost 2 bases; unmatched junction nucleotides: 8. CDR1 and CDR2 (germline): LNHDA, SQIVND (reference sequence). The CDR3 loop spans 15 amino acids. The CDR3 region has the DNA TGTGCCAGTAGGAAACAGGGGGTCGGGCAAGAGACCCAGTACTTC. It is translated as CASRKQGVGQETQYF.

The chain combines TRBV18 with TRBJ1-4, with 7 bases matching TRBD1. V lost 3 bases and J lost 0; bases outside the gene matches: 7. The germline CDR1 and CDR2 sequences are KGHSH and LQKENI. There are 17 residues in the CDR3. CDR3 sequence reads: CASSPRQGITTNEKLFF. CDR3 in DNA: TGTGCCAGCTCACCCCGACAGGGAATAACAACTAATGAAAAACTGTTTTTT.

This rearrangement joins TRBV14 to TRBJ1-1; possible D gene TRBD1, 5 bases. The germline V and J ends were trimmed by 4 bases and 0 bases, with 12 bases remaining between them. This CDR3 has 15 amino acids. Germline-derived CDR1 and CDR2 are SGHDN and FVKESK. CDR3 sequence: CASSLPGNMNTEAFF. The CDR3 DNA is TGTGCCAGCAGCCTGCCAGGGAACATGAACACTGAAGCTTTCTTT. The full variable domain, in which reference TRBV14 and TRBJ1-1 provide the parts outside the CDR3, is EAGVTQFPSHSVIEKGQTVTLRCDPISGHDNLYWYRRVMGKEIKFLLHFVKESKQDESGMPNNRFLAERTGGTYSTLKVQPAELEDSGVYFCASSLPGNMNTEAFFGQGTRLTVV.

The chain joins TRBV19 to TRBJ1-6, with D perhaps TRBD1 (6 bases). Germline CDR1 reads LNHDA; CDR2 reads SQIVND (reference sequence). Trimming removed 3 bases from V and 4 bases from J, with 13 bases in between. The CDR3 extends over 16 amino acids. CDR3 residues: CASSISTGPYNSPLHF. CDR3 sequence (DNA): TGTGCCAGTAGTATCTCCACAGGGCCGTATAATTCACCCCTCCACTTT.

The rearrangement joins TRBV5-4 to TRBJ2-5; D uncertain. The CDR3 runs to 13 residues. CDR1 and CDR2 from the germline V gene are SGHNT and YYREEE (reference sequence). Trimming left V 4 bases short and J 0 bases short, with 7 bases between. CDR3 in DNA: TGTGCCAGCAGCGTCCGGGACCAAGAGACCCAGTACTTC. This encodes CASSVRDQETQYF.

The V and J genes are TRBV2 and TRBJ2-5; D ambiguous. V was pared by 7 bases and J by 4 bases, with 19 bases between. In germline, CDR1 is SNHLY, CDR2 FYNNEI. The CDR3 runs 15 residues. CDR3 in DNA: TGTGCCAGCATTCAGCGTTTAGGTGGCGGAGAGACCCAGTACTTC. Translating gives CASIQRLGGGETQYF.

V is TRBV5-1 and J is TRBJ1-1; TRBD1 aligns across 9 bases. The CDR3 extends over 14 amino acids. CDR1 and CDR2 from the germline V gene are SGHRS and YFSETQ. The V segment lost 4 bases and the J segment 5 bases; nucleotides outside the gene matches: 6. CDR3 in DNA: TGCGCCAGCAGCCACGGGACAGGGATGACTGAAGCTTTCTTT. Its translation: CASSHGTGMTEAFF. Supplemented by reference TRBV5-1 and TRBJ1-1, the full variable domain reads KAGVTQTPRYLIKTRGQQVTLSCSPISGHRSVSWYQQTPGQGLQFLFEYFSETQRNKGNFPGRFSGRQFSNSRSEMNVSTLELGDSALYLCASSHGTGMTEAFFGQGTRLTVV.

This clone was seen a single time. The gene calls are TRBV6-5 and TRBJ2-7; 7 positions match TRBD2. CDR3 length equals 12 residues. Germline CDR1 and CDR2: MNHEY and SVGAGI. This CDR3 is CASGWDYRPPLV. The CDR3 bases are TGTGCCAGCGGCTGGGACTATCGGCCCCCCTTGGTC.

The genes are TRBV5-1 and TRBJ2-3; maybe TRBD1 (5 bases). The CDR3 has 15 amino acids. With 1 base removed from V and 1 base from J, the gap between germline ends came to 10 bases. Looked up from germline, CDR1 is SGHRS and CDR2 is YFSETQ. The CDR3 sequence: CASSLITGGTDTQYF. As DNA, the CDR3 is TGCGCCAGCAGCTTGATAACAGGCGGCACAGATACGCAGTATTTT.

The chain combines TRBV5-1 with TRBJ2-5; TRBD1 aligns across 9 bases. In germline, CDR1 is SGHRS, CDR2 YFSETQ. The V gene end was trimmed by 4 bases and the J gene end by 3 bases; junction bases not matched to a gene: 13. This CDR3 region has 17 residues. CDR3 amino acids: CASSPPTTGTGKETQYF. The CDR3 nucleotides read TGCGCCAGCAGCCCGCCCACTACCGGGACAGGGAAAGAGACCCAGTACTTC.

The V gene is TRBV2, the J gene TRBJ2-7; unclear D gene. Germline CDR1 and CDR2: SNHLY and FYNNEI. This CDR3 has 15 amino acids. Deletions cut 5 bases from V and 0 bases from J, with 14 bases between. CDR3 amino acids: CASSFEVISSYEQYF. The CDR3 nucleotides are TGTGCCAGCAGTTTCGAGGTGATTAGCTCCTACGAGCAGTACTTC.

The chain couples TRBV3-1 (or the pseudogene TRBV3-2) to TRBJ1-1; D perhaps matches TRBD1 (6 bases). The CDR3 runs 14 residues. Germline V CDR1 and CDR2: LGHDT, YNNKEL (reference sequence). Trimming pared 2 bases from V and 3 bases from J, leaving 10 bases between. The CDR3 DNA sequence: TGTGCCAGCAGCCAAATAACAGGGTACACTGAAGCTTTCTTT. This encodes CASSQITGYTEAFF.

This clone is a singleton in its sample. The rearrangement uses TRBV2 and TRBJ2-5; no clear D gene. The germline V gene encodes CDR1 SNHLY and CDR2 FYNNEI. V was clipped by 3 bases and J by 3 bases, with 26 bases between them. The CDR3 has 19 residues. The CDR3 DNA reads as TGTGCCAGCAGTGATCGTCCCCAGGTGTTGATGGTGAGAAAAGAGACCCAGTACTTC. Translating it yields CASSDRPQVLMVRKETQYF.

The chain employs TRBV9 and TRBJ2-3; 9 bases are a match to TRBD2. The length of the CDR3 is 14 residues. After removal of 4 bases from V and 4 bases from J, the junction contained 4 bases not matched to a gene. Looked up from germline, CDR1 is SGDLS and CDR2 is YYNGEE. The CDR3 here is CASSRTSVADTQYF. CDR3 nucleotide sequence: TGTGCCAGCAGCCGGACTAGCGTTGCAGATACGCAGTATTTT.

The J gene is TRBJ1-5, the V gene TRBV5-6; no clear D. This CDR3 has 13 amino acids. The V gene's germline CDR1 is SGHDT and CDR2 YYEEEE. V shed 0 bases and J shed 4 bases, with 5 bases lying between them. The CDR3 sequence: CASSLARNQPQHF. In DNA form, the CDR3 reads TGTGCCAGCAGCTTGGCCCGGAATCAGCCCCAGCATTTT. The full variable domain, rest sourced from reference TRBV5-6 and TRBJ1-5, is DAGVTQSPTHLIKTRGQQVTLRCSPKSGHDTVSWYQQALGQGPQFIFQYYEEEERQRGNFPDRFSGHQFPNYSSELNVNALLLGDSALYLCASSLARNQPQHFGDGTRLSIL.

The CDR3 DNA sequence: TGTGCCACCAGCAGCGGCGGCAAGAGAATGACAGATACGCAGTATTTT. Its translation is CATSSGGKRMTDTQYF. The chain uses TRBV15 and TRBJ2-3; D unresolved. V was trimmed by 3 bases and J by 3 bases, leaving 16 bases between them. CDR3 length equals 16 residues. Germline V lookup: CDR1 LNHNV, CDR2 YYDKDF (reference sequence).

The V and J genes are TRBV28 and TRBJ2-3; the D is unclear. Trimming removed 3 bases at V and 3 bases at J, with 7 bases between. The CDR3 runs 13 residues. CDR1 is MDHEN, CDR2 SYDVKM, per germline. The CDR3, as DNA: TGTGCCAGCAGTTTCTTCTCTACAGATACGCAGTATTTT. Translation: CASSFFSTDTQYF.

The chain couples TRBV4-2 to TRBJ2-3; maybe TRBD2 (6 bases). The CDR3 runs to 16 residues. Germline CDR1 and CDR2: LGHNA and YNFKEQ. V lost 0 bases and J 0 bases, leaving 10 bases between the germline ends. CDR3 protein: CASSQDPGLSTDTQYF. DNA of the CDR3: TGTGCCAGCAGCCAAGACCCGGGACTCAGCACAGATACGCAGTATTTT.

V gene TRBV19 combines with J gene TRBJ1-1; weak D call: TRBD1 (5 bases). CDR3 length: 14 amino acids. V was pared by 5 bases and J by 3 bases, with 13 bases between. Germline CDR1 reads LNHDA; CDR2 reads SQIVND (reference sequence). The CDR3 region has the DNA TGTGCCAGTAGTTGGGGCCTTGAGGACACTGAAGCTTTCTTT. Encoded protein: CASSWGLEDTEAFF.

The gene calls are TRBV12-3 or TRBV12-4 and TRBJ1-2; D remains unclear. V was clipped by 6 bases and J by 5 bases, with 13 bases between them. This CDR3 comprises 13 residues. The CDR3 DNA is TGTGCCAGCAGCTACGCCCTCGTTTATGGCTACACCTTC. This codes for CASSYALVYGYTF.

The chain carries TRBV4-1 and TRBJ1-3; D unclear. V was shortened by 8 bases and J by 7 bases, with 27 bases between the two germline ends. The CDR3 loop spans 17 amino acids. Germline values: CDR1 MGHRA, CDR2 YSYEKL. The CDR3, as DNA: TGCGCCAGCCACAGTTCCGATTTAGGTGGCCGTCGGAACACCATATATTTT. Its translation is CASHSSDLGGRRNTIYF.

The gene calls are TRBV2 and TRBJ1-1; D remains ambiguous. Trimming shortened V by 9 bases and J by 0 bases, and 17 bases separated the two germline ends. Germline loops: CDR1 SNHLY, CDR2 FYNNEI. The CDR3 runs 15 residues. CDR3 in amino acids: CASSTGYWVNTEAFF. The DNA for the CDR3 is TGTGCCAGTAGTACGGGATATTGGGTGAACACTGAAGCTTTCTTT. Supplemented by reference TRBV2 and TRBJ1-1, the full variable domain reads EPEVTQTPSHQVTQMGQEVILRCVPISNHLYFYWYRQILGQKVEFLVSFYNNEISEKSEIFDDQFSVERPDGSNFTLKIRSTKLEDSAMYFCASSTGYWVNTEAFFGQGTRLTVV.

In DNA form, the CDR3 reads TGTGCCAGCAGCGCCGGGGGGGTAGAGACCCAGTACTTC. As protein: CASSAGGVETQYF. The genes are TRBV9 and TRBJ2-5; the match to TRBD2 covers 8 bases. From germline, CDR1 is SGDLS and CDR2 YYNGEE. The junction had 2 bases not matched to a gene; V was cut back by 3 bases and J by 4 bases. This CDR3 has 13 amino acids.

This clone was recorded once. The chain uses TRBV2 and TRBJ1-2, with 7 bases that match TRBD1. The CDR3 is made up of 13 amino acids. After removal of 6 bases from V and 7 bases from J, the junction contained 8 bases not matched to a gene. Germline values: CDR1 SNHLY, CDR2 FYNNEI. The CDR3: CASRGGTVGGYTF. In DNA, the CDR3 is TGTGCCAGCAGAGGGGGGACAGTGGGTGGCTACACCTTC.

The chain is built from TRBV10-3 and TRBJ1-1; 8 nucleotides align to TRBD1. The CDR3 runs 15 residues. The germline CDR1 and CDR2 sequences are ENHRY and SYGVKD. Losses at the gene ends were 5 bases for V and 2 bases for J; bases not matched to a gene: 7. The CDR3 loop reads CAISSTGVVNTEAFF. As DNA, the CDR3 is TGTGCCATCAGTTCGACAGGGGTCGTTAACACTGAAGCTTTCTTT.

The rearrangement links TRBV7-7 to TRBJ2-1; D perhaps matches TRBD1 (5 bases). This CDR3 contains 16 residues. V lost 1 base and J lost 2, with 12 bases in between. Germline CDR1 is SSHAT and CDR2 is FNYEAQ (reference sequence). Written as DNA, the CDR3 is TGTGCCAGCAGCTTAGAACCCACAGGTACCTACAATGAGCAGTTCTTC. Its translation is CASSLEPTGTYNEQFF.

V is TRBV15 and J is TRBJ2-2; 7 bases fit TRBD1. Germline V gene sequence: CDR1 LNHNV, CDR2 YYDKDF (reference sequence). Trimming at V came to 5 bases and at J to 1 base, leaving 10 bases not matched to a gene. The CDR3 covers 17 residues. The CDR3 loop reads CATSALTGPWNTGELFF. CDR3 nucleotides: TGTGCCACCAGCGCCCTGACAGGGCCGTGGAACACCGGGGAGCTGTTTTTT.

This chain joins TRBV10-3 and TRBJ2-3, with D possibly TRBD2 on 5 matching bases. CDR1 ENHRY and CDR2 SYGVKD come from the germline V gene. Trimming removed 0 bases from V and 1 base from J, with 17 bases in between. The CDR3 extends over 18 amino acids. Written as DNA, the CDR3 is TGTGCCATCAGTGAGTCCCTACCGACGGGATATCGCACAGATACGCAGTATTTT. This sequence encodes CAISESLPTGYRTDTQYF.

The rearrangement links TRBV5-5 to TRBJ1-5; D remains unclear. The CDR3 consists of 16 residues. Trimming removed 4 bases from V and 2 bases from J, with 16 bases in between. The germline CDR1 and CDR2 sequences are SGHKS and YYEKEE (reference sequence). Written as DNA, the CDR3 is TGTGCCAGCAGCCCCCTGGGGAGTACTGGCAATCAGCCCCAGCATTTT. Its protein product is CASSPLGSTGNQPQHF.

This sequence joins TRBV18 and TRBJ1-5, with D tentatively TRBD1 (6 bases). V lost 6 bases, J lost 1 base, and 16 bases lay in between. CDR3 size: 16 residues. The germline V gene encodes CDR1 KGHSH and CDR2 LQKENI. The CDR3 DNA sequence: TGTGCCAGCTCCCAAAACAGGGAAGGAAGCAATCAGCCCCAGCATTTT. It encodes CASSQNREGSNQPQHF.

This clone was detected once. The J gene is TRBJ1-4, the V gene TRBV4-2, with D perhaps matching TRBD1 (6 bases). CDR1 LGHNA and CDR2 YNFKEQ come from the germline V gene. The CDR3 totals 12 residues. V lost 1 base to trimming and J lost 14 bases, with 11 bases between them. CDR3 residues: CASSQGQGPLFF. In nucleotides, the CDR3 is TGTGCCAGCAGCCAAGGGCAGGGGCCCCTGTTTTTT.